Shown below are 10 T cell receptor beta chains from a single sample sequenced in a study of T cells after yellow fever vaccination. In TCRdb, the 5' RACE reads were re-called with MiXCR into one record per CDR3 protein. The repertoire holds 400,000 or so distinct CDR3 sequences, with about 6.2% as singletons. The source material was PBMCs, sampled 5 days after the yellow fever booster vaccination. These receptors were taken from a young man who received the YFV17D yellow fever vaccine.

The rearrangement links TRBV12-3 or TRBV12-4 to TRBJ1-1; TRBD1 is a possible D gene (6 bases). This CDR3 has 13 residues. Trimming took off 6 bases at V and 8 bases at J, with 16 bases between the two ends. The CDR3 protein is CASRPGQLSEAFF. Here the CDR3 DNA reads TGTGCCAGCAGACCCGGACAGCTTTCCGAAGCTTTCTTT.

This clonotype was recorded at least ten times. The gene calls are TRBV12-3 or TRBV12-4 and TRBJ2-2; D is possibly TRBD2 (6 bases). Trimming stripped 6 bases from V and 6 bases from J, with 20 bases between. This CDR3 contains 16 residues. This chain's CDR3 is CASSLGELAVPGELFF. The CDR3 DNA reads TGTGCCAGCAGCTTGGGGGAACTAGCCGTCCCCGGGGAGCTGTTTTTT.

This clonotype was detected many times. The rearrangement uses TRBV29-1 and TRBJ2-5; TRBD2 matches at 7 bases. The V segment lost 8 bases and the J segment 4 bases; nucleotides outside the gene matches: 7. Looked up from germline, CDR1 is SQVTM and CDR2 is ANQGSEA. The CDR3 is 12 residues long. The CDR3 DNA reads TGCAGCCTGGGAGGGGCTGGAGAGACCCAGTACTTC. It encodes CSLGGAGETQYF.

This clonotype was observed at least ten times. J is TRBJ2-3 and V is TRBV5-4; D is uncertain. The germline gives CDR1 SGHNT, CDR2 YYREEE (reference sequence). This CDR3 contains 13 residues. Deletions cut 2 bases from V and 1 base from J, with 5 bases between. Here the CDR3 DNA reads TGTGCCAGCAGCTTTCGGGGCACAGATACGCAGTATTTT. This codes for CASSFRGTDTQYF.

Notes on this clonotype: No DNA is shown, since the ends of the CDR3 on it are uncertain; the CDR3 is the one TCRdb lists. CDR3 sequence reads: CASRVGTGANVPTF. This chain links TRBV12-3 or TRBV12-4 with TRBJ2-6. The CDR3 totals 14 residues, both ends included.

V gene TRBV7-9 combines with J gene TRBJ2-7; D is unresolved. With 5 bases removed from V and 3 bases from J, the gap between germline ends came to 17 bases. The germline V gene encodes CDR1 SEHNR and CDR2 FQNEAQ (reference sequence). The CDR3 runs to 15 residues. DNA of the CDR3: TGTGCCAGCAGCCCCACAATGCTGGAATACTACGAGCAGTACTTC. Translating gives CASSPTMLEYYEQYF.

Many counts were recorded for this clonotype. This rearrangement joins TRBV5-1 to TRBJ2-5; D gene uncertain. Trimming shortened V by 0 bases and J by 4 bases, and 10 bases separated the two germline ends. CDR3 size: 14 residues. The V gene's germline CDR1 is SGHRS and CDR2 YFSETQ. This CDR3 is CASSLGPETETQYF. DNA for the CDR3: TGCGCCAGCAGCTTGGGGCCAGAAACAGAGACCCAGTACTTC.

This clonotype was observed many times. This chain joins TRBV18 and TRBJ2-1; 11 nucleotides line up with TRBD2. With 0 bases clipped from V and 8 bases from J, the junction kept 6 bases outside the gene matches. The V gene's germline CDR1 is KGHSH and CDR2 LQKENI. This CDR3 is 16 amino acids long. The CDR3 sequence: CASSPPRLAGTDEQFF. CDR3 nucleotides: TGTGCCAGCTCACCACCCCGACTAGCGGGAACCGATGAGCAGTTCTTC.

The chain carries TRBV20-1 and TRBJ2-1; weak D call: TRBD2 (6 bases). Looked up from germline, CDR1 is DFQATT and CDR2 is SNEGSKA (reference sequence). The CDR3 consists of 10 residues. The V and J ends lost 3 bases and 12 bases respectively, with 9 bases between them. CDR3 loop: CSASFGRQFF. CDR3 nucleotides: TGCAGTGCTAGCTTCGGGAGGCAGTTCTTC.

This clonotype has only a few counts. V is TRBV3-1 and J is TRBJ2-6; D is unclear. Trimming left V 8 bases short and J 0 bases short, with 8 bases between. The germline gives CDR1 LGHDT, CDR2 YNNKEL (reference sequence). The CDR3 totals 14 residues. CDR3 loop: CASAQSSGANVLTF. The CDR3 nucleotides are TGTGCCAGCGCTCAGAGCTCTGGGGCCAACGTCCTGACTTTC.